The clone carrying this T cell receptor (beta chain) occurred many times. Its specificity is unknown. This specimen belongs to a study of regulatory T cells in long-lasting Graves disease. Points from the study as a whole: Persistent Graves' patients showed reduced TCR diversity versus newly diagnosed patients. Newly diagnosed patients shared about a thousand public clonotypes; persistent patients shared approximately 2,900. Possibly, too few samples lowered accuracy.

Time point noted: persistent/refractory GD, antithyroid drugs over 5 years with positive TRAb. Isolated PBMC RNA provided the starting material for the TCR library. Graves' disease was diagnosed by American Thyroid Association guidelines. Germline V gene data show CDR1 as SNHLY and CDR2 as FYNNEI. Trimming stripped 0 bases from V and 1 base from J, with 9 bases between. The CDR3 spans 15 residues. In building TCR beta libraries, iRepertoire HTBI primers were used together with Arm-PCR of CDR3 regions. TCRdb reanalysed the multiplex PCR reads using MiXCR and keeps one entry per CDR3 protein. The profile shows 350,000 to 450,000 distinct CDR3 sequences, around 23% of them singletons.

This clonotype originated in a female donor with Graves disease. The input for sequencing was peripheral blood mononuclear cells (PBMCs), taken when the disease was refractory, from a patient treated with antithyroid drugs. V and J are TRBV2 and TRBJ2-5; no clear D. The DNA of the CDR3 is TGTGCCAGCAGTGAAGCTCCAGTAGTCCAAGAGACCCAGTACTTC. The encoded protein is CASSEAPVVQETQYF.